One T cell receptor (beta chain) is described in this entry. The primer mix had 60 Vbeta and 13 Jbeta primers. Profiled with immunoSEQ multiplex PCR; TCRdb holds only in-frame clones, not every one. The repertoire holds 140,000 or so clones, with about 75% as singletons. This record comes from a study of cytomegalovirus exposure and HLA in healthy donors. The CDR3 is made up of 15 amino acids. From germline, CDR1 is SGHAT and CDR2 FQNNGV. V was pared by 3 bases and J by 2 bases, with 3 bases of the junction left unmatched. Sequencing was done on a sample of PBMCs. The receptor was derived from a man between 60 and 75 years old in good health and CMV-seronegative. The chain employs TRBV11-2 and TRBJ2-3; TRBD2 aligns across 9 bases. The CDR3 nucleotides read TGTGCCAGCAGCTTGGGACTAGCCAACACAGATACGCAGTATTTT. It specifies CASSLGLANTDTQYF.